Each of the 16 T cell receptor beta chains below was sequenced from the same sample in a study of metastatic and nonmetastatic thyroid tumors. No treatment of any kind had been given to any patient before thyroid surgery. TCRdb reanalyzed the PCR reads with MiXCR. The sample has some 19,000 clones, approximately 24% seen once. The sequencing input was blood. The receptors shown here come from a male donor with papillary thyroid cancer or a benign thyroid nodule (not recorded which). Some clones in this sample may be carry-over from other donors' samples.

This clone is classed as medium-sized. The chain uses TRBV28 and TRBJ1-6, with D unresolved. From germline, CDR1 is MDHEN and CDR2 SYDVKM. The CDR3 totals 17 residues. The V gene lost 2 bases and the J gene lost 4 bases, with 15 bases spanning the gap. CDR3 region: CASSLGPPLPYNSPLHF. CDR3 nucleotides: TGTGCCAGCAGTTTAGGACCTCCTCTCCCGTATAATTCACCCCTCCACTTT.

The V and J genes are TRBV30 and TRBJ1-2, with 9 bases identical to TRBD1. The junction had 6 bases not matched to a gene; V was cut back by 1 base and J by 6 bases. This CDR3 is 14 amino acids long. CDR1 is GTSNPN and CDR2 is SVGIG in the germline V gene (reference sequence). CDR3 nucleotide sequence: TGTGCCTGGAGTGCAAACAGGGGGCTAAATGGCTACACCTTC. Translating gives CAWSANRGLNGYTF.

This clone is medium-sized. This chain links TRBV7-9 with TRBJ2-2; D gene ambiguous. This CDR3 is built from 14 residues. Germline-derived CDR1 and CDR2 are SEHNR and FQNEAQ (reference sequence). Trimming pared 2 bases from V and 1 base from J, leaving 5 bases between. CDR3 DNA sequence: TGTGCCAGCAGCTTAAAGGGGAACACCGGGGAGCTGTTTTTT. It translates to CASSLKGNTGELFF. The full variable domain, with the rest looked up from reference TRBV7-9 and TRBJ2-2, is DTGVSQNPRHKITKRGQNVTFRCDPISEHNRLYWYRQTLGQGPEFLTYFQNEAQLEKSRLLSDRFSAERPKGSFSTLEIQRTEQGDSAMYLCASSLKGNTGELFFGEGSRLTVL.

The chain links TRBV5-6 to TRBJ2-5, with D perhaps TRBD1 or TRBD2 (5 bases each). The tail of the sequence fits TRBJ2-1 better, so the J call may be wrong. The CDR3 contains 15 residues. Germline V gene sequence: CDR1 SGHDT, CDR2 YYEEEE. CDR3 residues: CASSLESRAGGTQFF. As DNA, the CDR3 is TGTGCCAGCAGCTTGGAAAGCCGGGCTGGTGGGACCCAGTTCTTC.

Sample share makes this clone medium-sized. The rearrangement links TRBV11-2 to TRBJ2-2, with a tentative D call TRBD2 (5 bases). Germline assignment: CDR1 SGHAT and CDR2 FQNNGV. This CDR3 has 14 residues. Trimming took off 5 bases at V and 4 bases at J, with 11 bases between the two ends. The CDR3 loop reads CASSLSGRTGELFF. CDR3 coding DNA: TGTGCCAGCAGCCTAAGCGGACGCACCGGGGAGCTGTTTTTT.

This clone was seen at least ten times. The CDR3: CASSVVAGELFF. CDR3 sequence (DNA): TGTGCCAGCAGCGTAGTCGCCGGGGAGCTGTTTTTT. This sequence joins TRBV9 and TRBJ2-2; no definite D call. Germline V CDR1 and CDR2: SGDLS, YYNGEE. This CDR3 has 12 amino acids. V was cut by 0 bases and J by 6 bases, with 3 bases left in between.

This clone is medium-sized within its sample. This sequence joins TRBV5-1 and TRBJ1-1; TRBD1 agrees at 7 bases. J gave up 4 bases and V 4 bases, and 13 bases lay outside the gene matches. Germline V CDR1 and CDR2: SGHRS, YFSETQ. This CDR3 comprises 16 residues. The CDR3 reads CASSPEVTGNPTEAFF. In nucleotides, the CDR3 is TGCGCCAGCAGCCCGGAGGTGACAGGGAACCCCACTGAAGCTTTCTTT.

By share of the sample, this clone is medium-sized. The CDR3: CASSLEPAHEQYF. CDR3 sequence (DNA): TGTGCCAGCAGCTTAGAGCCGGCTCACGAGCAGTACTTC. The chain uses TRBV7-2 and TRBJ2-7; D is ambiguous. Per the germline V gene, CDR1 is SGHTA and CDR2 is FQGNSA. V was shortened by 1 base and J by 5 bases, with 9 bases between the two germline ends. This CDR3 has 13 residues. Drawing the rest from reference TRBV7-2 and TRBJ2-7, the complete variable domain is GAGVSQSPSNKVTEKGKDVELRCDPISGHTALYWYRQSLGQGLEFLIYFQGNSAPDKSGLPSDRFSAERTGGSVSTLTIQRTQQEDSAVYLCASSLEPAHEQYFGPGTRLTVT.

This clone was detected many times. CDR3 sequence: CASSYGQPNTGELFF. The CDR3 DNA sequence: TGTGCCAGCAGTTACGGGCAACCAAACACCGGGGAGCTGTTTTTT. The J gene is TRBJ2-2, the V gene TRBV6-6; D unclear. CDR3 length equals 15 residues. Trimming removed 2 bases from V and 2 bases from J, with 9 bases in between. Germline-derived CDR1 and CDR2 are MNHNY and SVGAGI (reference sequence).

By proportion, this clone is medium-sized. This sequence joins TRBV11-2 and TRBJ1-4; 8 bases align to TRBD1. This CDR3 has 16 amino acids. The germline V gene encodes CDR1 SGHAT and CDR2 FQNNGV. The trim removed 5 bases at V and 5 bases at J, leaving 10 bases unmatched. CDR3: CASSHLRGRTNEKLFF. DNA of the CDR3: TGTGCCAGCAGCCATCTCAGGGGGCGTACCAATGAAAAACTGTTTTTT.

This clone has more than one count but fewer than ten. The gene calls are TRBV6-1 and TRBJ1-3; unclear D gene. The V gene's germline CDR1 is MNHNS and CDR2 SASEGT. V lost 4 bases and J 3 bases, leaving 10 bases between the germline ends. The CDR3 sequence is 14 residues long. CDR3 nucleotide sequence: TGTGCCAGCAGTGGACATTCGGTTGGAAACACCATATATTTT. This sequence encodes CASSGHSVGNTIYF.

This clone was seen only a few times. The V gene is TRBV18, the J gene TRBJ1-4, with TRBD1 as a possible D gene (6 bases). Deletions cut 5 bases from V and 6 bases from J, with 19 bases between. This CDR3 contains 16 residues. Germline V lookup: CDR1 KGHSH, CDR2 LQKENI. This CDR3 is CASSDGGLQNHEKLFF. CDR3 DNA: TGTGCCAGCTCAGATGGGGGCCTTCAGAACCATGAAAAACTGTTTTTT.

Note on this clone: One end of the junction fails to match germline, which may point to a read error. The genes are TRBV7-7 and TRBJ2-3; D call uncertain. Germline V gives CDR1 SSHAT, CDR2 FNYEAQ (reference sequence). There are 14 residues in the CDR3. The CDR3 sequence is CASSLALGPDTQYF. The CDR3 DNA follows: TGTGCTAGCAGCTTAGCCCTCGGGCCAGATACGCAGTATTTT.

The chain uses TRBV6-5 and TRBJ2-5, with 11 bases lining up with TRBD2. V trimming: 4 bases; J trimming: 3 bases; junction bases outside the gene matches: 10. The CDR3 consists of 17 residues. Germline CDR1 is MNHEY and CDR2 is SVGAGI. The CDR3 loop is CASSSRTVAGGKETQYF. The CDR3 DNA is TGTGCCAGCAGTTCCCGAACCGTAGCGGGAGGGAAAGAGACCCAGTACTTC.

By sample share, this clone is medium-sized. The chain is built from TRBV11-1 and TRBJ2-7; D is possibly TRBD1 (5 bases). The CDR3 sequence is 15 residues long. Germline V lookup: CDR1 SGHAT, CDR2 FQDESV (reference sequence). Trimming left V 3 bases short and J 3 bases short, with 15 bases between. CDR3 DNA: TGTGCCAGCAGCTTGAGGCAGGGTGGGCTCTACGAGCAGTACTTC. Residues: CASSLRQGGLYEQYF. Filled out from reference TRBV11-1 and TRBJ2-7, the complete variable domain reads EAEVAQSPRYKITEKSQAVAFWCDPISGHATLYWYRQILGQGPELLVQFQDESVVDDSQLPKDRFSAERLKGVDSTLKIQPAELGDSAMYLCASSLRQGGLYEQYFGPGTRLTVT.

The chain's CDR3 is CASSLVPGGTSAYEQFF. Written as DNA, the CDR3 is TGTGCCAGCAGCCTCGTCCCCGGCGGGACTAGCGCCTATGAGCAGTTCTTC. V is TRBV7-6 and J is TRBJ2-1, with 10 bases matching TRBD2. CDR3 length equals 17 residues. Germline CDR1 SGHVS, CDR2 FNYEAQ. Germline trimming cut 5 bases from V and 8 bases from J; bases unmatched to any gene: 15.